Listed below are T cell receptor beta chains from one sample, sequenced in a study of blood T cell repertoires in COVID-19. Repertoires were generated with immunoSEQ multiplex PCR, while TCRdb's copy carries only in-frame clones and drops some. Among approximately 230,000 clones, around four fifths were seen once, and the ten largest hold about 5.7%. Specimen: peripheral blood. The receptors stem from an elderly man with acute or convalescent COVID-19. Both conserved end residues are part of each CDR3. Clone size is shown for a subset of rows, as once, few, many or a class of expanded clone.

abundance	j_gene	v_gene	CDR3aa
few	TRBJ2-7	TRBV5-1	CASSPGLAGVYEQYF
NA	TRBJ2-2	TRBV19	CASSIEAGVNTGELFF
NA	TRBJ2-5	TRBV10-3	CATQLAGGPQETQYF
NA	TRBJ1-2	TRBV2	CASSGAQGLGGYTF
NA	TRBJ1-3	TRBV6-5	CASSLPRSGNTIYF
NA	TRBJ2-3	TRBV29-1	CSVEPEGQSTDTQYF
NA	TRBJ2-3	TRBV5-1	CASSLDAVSDTQYF
NA	TRBJ2-3	TRBV7-3	CASSLSGRSTDTQYF
NA	TRBJ2-2	TRBV6-5	CASSPDRGLGGELFF
NA	TRBJ2-3	TRBV6-4	CASSIAGDSGNTQYF
NA	TRBJ2-1	TRBV5-1	CASEDGLAGNEQFF
NA	TRBJ2-2	TRBV28	CASRVGQATTGELFF
NA	TRBJ1-2	TRBV5-1	CASSLDSGANYGYTF
once	TRBJ2-1	TRBV7-9	CASSLQLGRNNEQFF
NA	TRBJ2-1	TRBV15	CATSSLQKAGGPNEQFF
NA	TRBJ2-2	TRBV27	CASSPWEGGTGELFF
NA	TRBJ2-3	TRBV28	CASRARGREFTDTQYF
NA	TRBJ1-4	TRBV28	CASSFSAREKLFF
NA	TRBJ2-7	TRBV28	CASRLGHPKTYEQYF
few	TRBJ1-1	TRBV28	CASVGQLNTEAFF
NA	TRBJ1-3	TRBV5-5	CASRTGPGNTIYF
NA	TRBJ1-3	TRBV6-6	CASRNPGGSGNTIYF
few	TRBJ1-5	TRBV30	CAWSRQGAWQPQHF
NA	TRBJ1-2	TRBV30	CAWSQGGGQYGYTF
NA	TRBJ1-4	TRBV5-1	CASSLALGQRNEKLFF
NA	TRBJ2-1	TRBV10-3	CAISDPGTPTYNEQFF
few	TRBJ2-2	TRBV7-9	CASSLPKIGTRNTGELFF
NA	TRBJ2-1	TRBV5-8	CASSLDYLLGNEQFF
NA	TRBJ2-1	TRBV4-2	CASSTQGGRNEQFF
many	TRBJ2-3	TRBV6-5	CASRQGIKADTQYF
NA	TRBJ1-2	TRBV3-1/TRBV3-2	CASSQDIWTGEDGYTF
NA	TRBJ1-5	TRBV28	CASRRGQGSQPQHF
NA	TRBJ2-6	TRBV5-1	CASSLSQSGANVLTF
NA	TRBJ1-6	TRBV5-4	CASSLASRQESPLHF
NA	TRBJ1-1	TRBV5-3	CARSLARDSSNTEAFF
NA	TRBJ1-1	TRBV10-3	CAISEYLTGGTEAFF
NA	TRBJ2-1	TRBV7-2	CASSLGGGGGYNEQFF
NA	TRBJ2-7	TRBV4-1	CASSQGYRGSYEQYF
NA	TRBJ2-5	TRBV9	CASSPGSLVPKETQYF
once	TRBJ2-1	TRBV7-6	CASSLLQWASNEQFF
NA	TRBJ1-3	TRBV2	CASRRESSGNTIYF